This T cell receptor beta chain originates from a study of T cells in women clearing cervical HPV infection. Study-wide background: For cases, blood was sampled a median approximately 150 days after lesion detection, interquartile range roughly 90 to 230 days.

Using immunoSEQ multiplex PCR, the repertoire was profiled, and TCRdb retains in-frame clones only, with some absent. The sample table sets out 20,000 or so clones. Points on this clone: Its antigen is currently unknown. The read gets to within 3 residues of the CDR3 end, and the germline J gene fills in the rest.

The ends were cut back, 4 bases at V and 3 bases at J, with 16 bases in the middle. Germline V gene data show CDR1 as MNHEY and CDR2 as SVGEGT. CDR3 length: 15 residues. Study-level results: Controls had more TRBV6-7 (0.16%) than cases (about 0.11%). CIN3+ cases had significantly higher TCR repertoire richness than controls, but evenness did not differ. Combining TCR richness with V gene abundances gave approximately 0.84 AUC.

Sequencing was performed on blood buffy coat. The V and J genes are TRBV6-2 or TRBV6-3 and TRBJ2-7; D assignment may be TRBD1 or TRBD2 (6 bases each). This receptor was obtained from a woman aged 18 to 75 with a cervical HPV16 infection that either progressed to CIN3+ or cleared (not recorded which). CDR3 loop: CASSSPGRGGYEQYF. The part of the CDR3 DNA that was read is TGTGCCAGCAGTTCCCCCGGGAGAGGGGGCTACGAG.